A single sample gave rise to the 3 T cell receptor beta chains below, sequenced in a study of tumor and adjacent non-tumor tissue in lung cancer. The template was RNA from unsorted bulk tissue. This non-tumor lung sample came from over 3 cm beyond the tumor edge. Three rounds of nested PCR, following a modified ARM-PCR protocol, produced the TCRbeta library. TCRdb re-derived calls from the multiplex PCR reads in MiXCR, one entry per CDR3 protein. This sample carries approximately 66,000 distinct CDR3 sequences, roughly two thirds of them seen once, and the ten largest clones take less than 40%. Sequencing input: distant non-tumor lung tissue. The receptors were gathered from a man between 65 and 80 years old with non-small cell lung cancer.

This clonotype has ten or more counts. The chain combines TRBV7-9 with TRBJ2-3; D tentatively reads TRBD1 or TRBD2 (6 bases each). This CDR3 contains 16 residues. The V gene's germline CDR1 is SEHNR and CDR2 FQNEAQ (reference sequence). V lost 3 bases and J 4 bases, leaving 17 bases between the germline ends. The CDR3 reads CASSLRVGGAPDTQYF. CDR3 sequence (DNA): TGTGCCAGCAGCTTGAGGGTCGGGGGCGCCCCAGATACGCAGTATTTT.

As to this clonotype: Mismatch with germline at one junction end may stem from a read error. The V call is TRBV11-2, the J call TRBJ2-3; tentatively, D is TRBD2 (5 bases). The CDR3 has 15 residues. Germline loops: CDR1 SGHAT, CDR2 FQNNGV. The CDR3 bases are TGTACCAGCAGGTTTACTAGTGGTAGGACAGATACGCAGTATTTT. Translated: CTSRFTSGRTDTQYF.

This clonotype was detected once. This may come from a read error, since a much larger clone is one base off. V usage is TRBV4-1 and J usage is TRBJ1-3; D not certain. The CDR3 is made up of 15 amino acids. Germline V gene data show CDR1 as MGHRA and CDR2 as YSYEKL. In DNA, the CDR3 is TGCACCAGCAGCACGTACAGTACCTCTGGAAACACCATATATTTT. Encoded protein: CTSSTYSTSGNTIYF.